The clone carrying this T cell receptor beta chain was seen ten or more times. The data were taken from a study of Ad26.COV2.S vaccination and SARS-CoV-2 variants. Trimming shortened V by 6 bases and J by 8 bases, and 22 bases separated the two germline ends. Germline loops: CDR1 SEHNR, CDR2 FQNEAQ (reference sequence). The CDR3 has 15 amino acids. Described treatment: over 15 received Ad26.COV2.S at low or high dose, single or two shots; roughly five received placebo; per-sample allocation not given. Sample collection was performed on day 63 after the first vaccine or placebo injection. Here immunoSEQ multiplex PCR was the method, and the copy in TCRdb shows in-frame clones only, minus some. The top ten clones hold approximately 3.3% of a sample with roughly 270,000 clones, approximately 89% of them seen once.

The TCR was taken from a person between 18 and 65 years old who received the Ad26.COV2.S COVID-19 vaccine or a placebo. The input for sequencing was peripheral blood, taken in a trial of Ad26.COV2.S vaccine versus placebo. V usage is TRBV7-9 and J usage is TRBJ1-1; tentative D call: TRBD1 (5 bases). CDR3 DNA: TGTGCCAGCAGGGGACGGGGTTTGGACCCACGCGAAGCTTTCTTT. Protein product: CASRGRGLDPREAFF.